This T cell receptor (beta chain) appears in the sequencing data of a study of blood T cells in healthy people across ages. The ends were cut back, 0 bases at V and 7 bases at J, with 12 bases in the middle. Germline loops: CDR1 GTSNPN, CDR2 SVGIG (reference sequence). The CDR3 runs 13 residues. The use of a sample-barcoded 5' primer and a J-beta primer mix characterized a second PCR of roughly 6 to 12 cycles. TCRdb reprocessed the 5' RACE reads with MiXCR, giving one entry per CDR3 protein. The sample consists of 750,000 to 950,000 distinct CDR3 sequences, 25% to 30% of them appearing once. These data are also associated with another study on T cells of mothers and their children.

The origin of this receptor is a woman aged 35 to 49 in good health. V is TRBV30 and J is TRBJ1-2; a weak D match, TRBD1 (5 bases). Source material: blood. CDR3 residues: CAWSVRRGAGYTF. CDR3 nucleotide sequence: TGTGCCTGGAGTGTTAGAAGAGGGGCTGGCTACACCTTC.